This entry is about one TCR beta chain. As yet, its antigen is unknown. This sample was included in a study of vaccination effects on CD4 cells after COVID-19. Study in general: Median timing of post-vaccine samples was 72 days after the second dose.

Before sequencing, viral peptide pools were used by the ViraFEST assay to expand antigen-specific CD4+ T cells. Scientists isolated CD4+ T cells after a roughly nine-day culture period ended. Every participant took two doses of the BNT162b2 or mRNA-1273 vaccine. Method: immunoSEQ multiplex PCR; TCRdb's copy keeps in-frame clones and lacks some. The data show around 30,000 clones, around 79% seen once. Study results and limitations: Vaccine-induced clones in healthy vaccinees cross-reacted with common cold coronaviruses in only 1 of 255 cases.

This sequence was found in a human donor who received a COVID-19 vaccine. The sample consisted of CD4+ T cells from PBMCs cultured with HCoV-NL63 spike peptides, taken after COVID-19 vaccination.

The CDR3, as DNA: TGTGCCAGCTCACCCCCGGGACAGGGAGAGGCCGAGCAGTACTTC. Encoded protein: CASSPPGQGEAEQYF. The gene calls are TRBV18 and TRBJ2-7, with 9 nucleotides matching TRBD1. Germline V CDR1 and CDR2: KGHSH, LQKENI. This CDR3 spans 15 amino acids. The trim removed 3 bases at V and 6 bases at J, leaving 9 bases unmatched.